The clone carrying this T cell receptor beta chain occurred once. Its antigen is unknown. PCR involved 60 Vbeta and 13 Jbeta primers. The authors' processing: Around 9.9 million shared chains were among the about 80 million unique TCR beta chains that a later analysis counted. TCRdb keeps only in-frame clones here, not all; method: immunoSEQ multiplex PCR. The D gene and trimming were derived from the DNA, and the V and J assignments and clone size from that table. The sample lists roughly 70,000 clones, roughly 70% occurring once. The CDR3 is made up of 15 amino acids. The V gene end was trimmed by 2 bases and the J gene end by 4 bases; junction bases not matched to a gene: 2. The germline V gene encodes CDR1 WSHSY and CDR2 SAAADI. The entry originates in a study of cytomegalovirus exposure and HLA in healthy donors. Turning to the study itself: A prior analysis found about 120 million unique TCR beta sequences from approximately 190 million T cells. Findings and caveats of the study: A classifier reportedly called cytomegalovirus status with high sensitivity and specificity. In all likelihood, a cluster of highly shared sequence variants was a sequencing artifact.

The sequence came from a man between 65 and 85 years old in good health and CMV-seronegative. V usage is TRBV10-2 and J usage is TRBJ2-7; 13 positions match TRBD2. The sequencing sample was made of PBMCs. The CDR3 DNA follows: TGCGCCAGCAGTGAGGGGACTAGCGGGACTTACGAGCAGTACTTC. It yields the protein CASSEGTSGTYEQYF.